In its sample, the clone carrying this TCR beta chain was seen many times. TCRdb used MiXCR to reprocess the 5' RACE reads, holding one entry per CDR3 protein. This sample carries about 46,000 distinct CDR3 sequences, less than 6.5% of them seen once, and the ten largest clones take 5.4%. These data come from a study of early T cells in non-severe SARS-CoV-2 infection. The specimen was whole blood, collected at baseline. The clonotype originates from an adult who was a healthcare worker with PCR-confirmed SARS-CoV-2 infection or an uninfected control (not recorded which).

Written as DNA, the CDR3 is TGCGCCAGCAGGCAAAACAGGGTGTTTGCCTACGAGCAGTACTTC. Translating it yields CASRQNRVFAYEQYF. J is TRBJ2-7 and V is TRBV23-1, with D possibly being TRBD1 (6 bases). TRBV23-1 is an open reading frame, and its role is uncertain. Trimming removed 6 bases from V and 2 bases from J, with 17 bases in between. This CDR3 has 15 amino acids.